This TCR beta chain was recorded in a study of vaccination and CD4 T cells after COVID-19. For the study at large: There were six male and four female convalescents, and two of them were Hispanic. Typically, post-vaccine samples were obtained a median approximately 67 days after dose two, within a range of 14 to 241. Some control cultures received a CEFX pool, which served as the positive control. Others received an HIV-1 Nef pool or no peptide.

V lost 3 bases, J lost 3 bases, and 14 bases lay in between. Germline V gene data show CDR1 as DFQATT and CDR2 as SNEGSKA (reference sequence). CDR3 length: 14 amino acids. The treatment was: roughly 10-day PBMC culture with coronavirus spike peptide pools or control peptides (ViraFEST assay). As concerns this clonotype: Its specificity is not known.

Once obtained from cultured CD4+ T cells, the DNA was sequenced using the Oncomine TCR Beta short-read assay. TCRdb reprocessed the PCR reads with MiXCR, giving one entry per CDR3 protein. The sample has around 5,200 distinct CDR3 sequences, 40% seen once. The rearrangement uses TRBV20-1 and TRBJ2-5; no clear D. The source material was CD4+ T cells from blood, cultured in vitro. The sequence was collected from a human donor who had recovered from COVID-19. CDR3 loop: CSARSMELKETQYF. CDR3 sequence (DNA): TGCAGTGCTAGGAGTATGGAACTCAAAGAGACCCAGTACTTC.